The clone carrying this TCR beta chain was observed a handful of times. No antigen is known for it. Library preparation (for TCRbeta) was performed with unique molecular identifiers. TCRdb reanalysed the PCR reads using MiXCR and keeps one entry per CDR3 protein. The sample carries fewer than 750,000 distinct CDR3 sequences, about 21% recorded once. The sample comes from a study of T-cell reconstitution after alpha-beta-depleted transplantation in children. Overall study results and limits: Newly produced T cells mostly accounted for T-cell counts and diversity one year post-transplant. Reportedly, only several hundred clones from non-depleted graft cells drove alpha-beta T-cell counts at about two months.

V was clipped by 2 bases and J by 5 bases, with 4 bases between them. CDR1 and CDR2 from the germline V gene are ENHRY and SYGVKD. CDR3 length: 11 residues. The TCR originated in a boy in the first two years of life who had a stem cell transplant for acute myeloid leukemia, so the T cells may come from the graft donor. The source was PBMCs, mostly from graft donor cells, collected 360 days after TCRalphabeta/CD19-depleted stem cell transplant. V and J are TRBV10-3 and TRBJ2-7; unclear D gene. The CDR3 here is CAISERHEQYF. The CDR3 DNA reads TGTGCCATCAGTGAGCGGCACGAGCAGTACTTC.